This T cell receptor beta chain appears in the sequencing data of a study of cytomegalovirus exposure and HLA in healthy donors. This clone was seen once. Its specificity is unknown. General observations from the study: When analyzed later, the rates of TCR association showed variation by HLA locus, with DRB1 the most and HLA-C the fewest. Sequencing had likely introduced a cluster of highly shared sequence variants as an artifact. High sensitivity and specificity were reportedly achieved when the classifier diagnosed cytomegalovirus status.

PCR amplification relied on 60 Vbeta primers (plus 13 Jbeta primers). Method: immunoSEQ multiplex PCR; TCRdb's copy keeps in-frame clones and lacks some. The table lists some 50,000 clones, around 72% of them singletons. Samples came from healthy bone marrow donors. Germline V gene sequence: CDR1 LNHDA, CDR2 SQIVND (reference sequence). This CDR3 has 12 amino acids. The V gene lost 4 bases and the J gene lost 5 bases, with 9 bases spanning the gap. The TCR comes from a woman aged 50 to 60 in good health and CMV-seropositive. The chain links TRBV19 to TRBJ2-7; possible D gene TRBD2, 6 bases. Sequenced material: PBMCs. Here the CDR3 reads CASSKGGDEQYF. DNA of the CDR3: TGTGCCAGTAGTAAGGGAGGTGACGAGCAGTACTTC.